This TCR beta chain was found in a study of Graves' ophthalmopathy and Graves' hyperthyroidism. With regard to this clonotype: The target antigen is unknown. One end of the junction fails to match germline, which may point to a read error.

The study, taken as a whole, reports: Ophthalmopathy and stable hyperthyroidism were discriminated by a 13-signature model, with roughly 86% sensitivity and under 84% specificity.

Aged 18 to 65, hyperthyroidism patients had been newly diagnosed, with under 2 months' duration. The V gene's germline CDR1 is MNHGY and CDR2 SAAAGT. This CDR3 region has 17 residues. Using RNA transcripts, the TCR beta CDR3 regions were amplified. HTBI primers were used in a first-round RT-PCR, which preceded a second-round multiplex PCR. TCRdb reprocessed the multiplex PCR reads via MiXCR and lists one record per CDR3 protein. The sample lists over a million distinct CDR3 sequences; roughly two fifths were seen once. V is TRBV6-8 and J is TRBJ2-5, with TRBD2 matching 13 bases. The material sequenced was peripheral blood or thyroid tissue (not recorded which). This TCR was recovered from an adult man with Graves' hyperthyroidism. CDR3 nucleotide sequence: TGTGCCATCAGTGCTATCCGGACTAGCGGGAGTGGAGAGACCCAGTACTTC. Protein sequence: CAISAIRTSGSGETQYF.